This TCR beta chain was sequenced for a study of patients and donors after allogeneic stem cell transplantation. This clonotype was found many times. This CDR3 contains 14 residues. Germline CDR1 LNHNV, CDR2 YYDKDF (reference sequence). Germline trimming cut 3 bases from V and 5 bases from J; bases unmatched to any gene: 4. Each CDR3 protein is one row after TCRdb ran MiXCR on the RT-PCR reads. The sample lists 87,000 or so distinct CDR3 sequences, 5% occurring once. This clonotype was sampled from a human donor who was either an allogeneic HSCT recipient or a stem cell or donor lymphocyte infusion donor (not recorded which). It is not recorded whose cells these are; they may come from a transplant donor. The chain joins TRBV15 to TRBJ2-4; 7 bases are shared with TRBD1. Input material: blood, either unsorted or a sorted T cell fraction (not recorded which). For the CDR3, the DNA is TGTGCCACCAGCAGCTGGGACAGCGAAAACATTCAGTACTTC. Translating gives CATSSWDSENIQYF.